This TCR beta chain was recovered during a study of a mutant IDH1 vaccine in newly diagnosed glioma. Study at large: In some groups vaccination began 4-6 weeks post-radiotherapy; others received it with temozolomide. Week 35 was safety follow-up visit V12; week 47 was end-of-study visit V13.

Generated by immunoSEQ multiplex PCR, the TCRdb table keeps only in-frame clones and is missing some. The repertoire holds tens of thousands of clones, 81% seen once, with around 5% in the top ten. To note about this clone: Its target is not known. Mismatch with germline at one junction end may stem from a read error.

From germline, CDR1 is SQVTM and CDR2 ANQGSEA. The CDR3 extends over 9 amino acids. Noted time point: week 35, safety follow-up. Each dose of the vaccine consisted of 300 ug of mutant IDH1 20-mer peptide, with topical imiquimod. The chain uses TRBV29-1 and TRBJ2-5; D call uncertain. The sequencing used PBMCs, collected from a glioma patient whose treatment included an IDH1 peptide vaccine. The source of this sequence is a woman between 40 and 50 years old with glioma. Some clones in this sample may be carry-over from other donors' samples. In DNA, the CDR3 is TGCAGCGTTCGGTACTTTCAGGACTTC. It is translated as CSVRYFQDF. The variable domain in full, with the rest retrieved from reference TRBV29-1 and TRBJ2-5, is SAVISQKPSRDICQRGTSLTIQCQVDSQVTMMFWYRQQPGQSLTLIATANQGSEATYESGFVIDKFPISRPNLTFSTLTVSNMSPEDSSIYLCSVRYFQDFGPGTRLLVL.